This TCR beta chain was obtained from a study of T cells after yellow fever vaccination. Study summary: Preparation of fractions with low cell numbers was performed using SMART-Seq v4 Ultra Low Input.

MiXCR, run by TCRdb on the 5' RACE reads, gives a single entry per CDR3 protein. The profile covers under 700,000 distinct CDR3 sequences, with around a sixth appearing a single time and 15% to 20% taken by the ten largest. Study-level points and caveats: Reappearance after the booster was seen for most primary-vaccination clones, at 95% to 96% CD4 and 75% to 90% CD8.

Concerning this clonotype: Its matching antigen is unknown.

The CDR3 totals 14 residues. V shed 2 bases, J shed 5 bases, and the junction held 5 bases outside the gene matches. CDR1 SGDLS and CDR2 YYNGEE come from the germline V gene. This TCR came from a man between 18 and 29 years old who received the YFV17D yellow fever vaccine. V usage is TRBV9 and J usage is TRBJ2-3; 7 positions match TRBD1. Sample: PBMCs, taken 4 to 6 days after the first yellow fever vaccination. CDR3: CASSVRDSEDTQYF. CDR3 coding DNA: TGTGCCAGCAGCGTGAGGGACAGCGAAGATACGCAGTATTTT.